Each of the 18 T cell receptor beta chains below was sequenced from the same sample in a study of cytomegalovirus exposure and HLA in healthy donors. 13 Jbeta primers and 60 Vbeta primers were used for the PCR. Assay used: immunoSEQ multiplex PCR; TCRdb lists only in-frame clones, some missing. The sample holds around 190,000 clones, roughly 80% seen once. Sequencing used PBMCs. Receptors were obtained from a female donor in good health and CMV-seronegative.

The table lists this clone with a few counts. This chain joins TRBV30 and TRBJ2-1; 12 bases fit TRBD1. The CDR3 spans 17 residues. J lost 6 bases, V lost 0 bases, and 9 bases had no gene match. The germline gives CDR1 GTSNPN, CDR2 SVGIG (reference sequence). The CDR3, as DNA: TGTGCCTGGAGTGTAAAACGGGACAGGGGGCCTAGCAATGAGCAGTTCTTC. As protein: CAWSVKRDRGPSNEQFF.

This sequence joins TRBV7-9 and TRBJ2-7; the match to TRBD1 covers 7 bases. Germline lookup yields CDR1 SEHNR and CDR2 FQNEAQ (reference sequence). V lost 3 bases, J lost 0 bases, and 5 bases stayed unmatched. CDR3 length: 15 residues. DNA for the CDR3: TGTGCCAGCAGCTTCCAAGGGGGCACCTCCTACGAGCAGTACTTC. It codes for CASSFQGGTSYEQYF.

The chain carries TRBV11-2 and TRBJ1-2, with TRBD1 as a possible D gene (5 bases). Germline CDR1 reads SGHAT; CDR2 reads FQNNGV. Trimming removed 2 bases from V and 6 bases from J, with 7 bases in between. The CDR3 is 12 amino acids. The CDR3 protein is CASSLSGNGYTF. CDR3 nucleotides: TGTGCCAGCAGCTTATCAGGGAATGGCTACACCTTC.

As to this clone: One end of the junction is discordant with germline, which a read error may explain. The V call is TRBV7-9, the J call TRBJ2-1, with 12 bases lining up with TRBD2. The V gene's germline CDR1 is SEHNR and CDR2 FQNEAQ (reference sequence). There are 16 residues in the CDR3. CDR3 region: CSSSPGLAGLGDEQFF. The CDR3 nucleotides read TGTTCCAGCAGCCCTGGACTAGCGGGACTCGGAGATGAGCAGTTCTTC.

The chain has TRBV18 and TRBJ1-4; perhaps TRBD1 as D (5 bases). This CDR3 is 12 amino acids long. Trimming shortened V by 6 bases and J by 4 bases, and 6 bases separated the two germline ends. The germline V gene has CDR1 KGHSH and CDR2 LQKENI. CDR3 DNA: TGTGCCAGCTCCGACAGTAATGAAAAACTGTTTTTT. It translates to CASSDSNEKLFF.

This chain uses TRBV6-1 with TRBJ2-1, with a weak D call TRBD1 (6 bases). The germline V gene encodes CDR1 MNHNS and CDR2 SASEGT. Trimming removed 6 bases at V and 2 bases at J, with 14 bases between. This CDR3 is built from 15 residues. The chain's CDR3 is CASRMVQGTYNEQFF. Written as DNA, the CDR3 is TGTGCCAGCAGGATGGTACAGGGTACCTACAATGAGCAGTTCTTC.

This clone was seen a single time. The J gene is TRBJ2-1, the V gene TRBV11-3; D is uncertain. From germline, CDR1 is SGHNT and CDR2 YENEEA. V lost 3 bases and J 0 bases, leaving 9 bases between the germline ends. The CDR3 covers 15 residues. The CDR3 region has the DNA TGTGCCAGCAGCTTTATAAGGAGCTCCTACAATGAGCAGTTCTTC. It is translated as CASSFIRSSYNEQFF.

This rearrangement joins TRBV18 to TRBJ1-2; the match to TRBD1 covers 7 bases. Germline CDR1 is KGHSH and CDR2 is LQKENI. Germline trimming cut 3 bases from V and 7 bases from J; bases unmatched to any gene: 2. This CDR3 is built from 12 residues. CDR3 nucleotides: TGTGCCAGCTCACCCGACAGGGTTGGCTACACCTTC. Translation: CASSPDRVGYTF.

The chain uses TRBV5-4 and TRBJ1-5, with 10 bases identical to TRBD1. CDR3 length: 16 residues. The ends lost 4 bases at V and 6 bases at J; junction bases unmatched: 10. Germline V gene sequence: CDR1 SGHNT, CDR2 YYREEE (reference sequence). CDR3 DNA: TGTGCCAGCAGCAACCGGGACAGGGGAGACGGTCAGCCCCAGCATTTT. Its protein product is CASSNRDRGDGQPQHF.

The table lists this clone with many counts. The chain employs TRBV7-9 and TRBJ1-4; no clear D gene. V was trimmed by 2 bases and J by 8 bases, leaving 21 bases between them. The CDR3 contains 17 residues. Germline CDR1 is SEHNR and CDR2 is FQNEAQ (reference sequence). CDR3 in amino acids: CASSLQRLGGRAEKLFF. As DNA, the CDR3 is TGTGCCAGCAGCTTACAGCGTCTCGGAGGGCGAGCCGAAAAACTGTTTTTT.

The J gene is TRBJ2-7, the V gene TRBV14; a possible D gene is TRBD1 (6 bases). CDR1 and CDR2 (germline): SGHDN, FVKESK. CDR3 length: 17 amino acids. Trimming removed 4 bases at V and 0 bases at J, with 19 bases between. This CDR3 is CASSPLVGRGISYEQYF. DNA for the CDR3: TGTGCCAGCAGCCCACTCGTGGGTAGGGGGATCTCCTACGAGCAGTACTTC.

This clone has a handful of counts. The J gene is TRBJ2-7, the V gene TRBV30; unclear D gene. Germline V gene sequence: CDR1 GTSNPN, CDR2 SVGIG (reference sequence). The germline V and J ends were trimmed by 2 bases and 6 bases, with 8 bases remaining between them. This CDR3 has 11 amino acids. The CDR3 here is CAWSNPGEQYF. Written as DNA, the CDR3 is TGTGCCTGGAGTAACCCCGGCGAGCAGTACTTC.

The gene calls are TRBV4-2 and TRBJ2-3; TRBD2 matches at 14 bases. This CDR3 has 18 amino acids. V gave up 3 bases and J gave up 2 bases; unmatched junction bases: 7. The germline V gene has CDR1 LGHNA and CDR2 YNFKEQ. CDR3 protein: CASSQAPGLAGDTDTQYF. The CDR3 DNA sequence: TGTGCCAGCAGCCAGGCACCGGGACTAGCGGGGGACACAGATACGCAGTATTTT.

J is TRBJ1-5 and V is TRBV7-7, with D perhaps matching TRBD1 (6 bases). The CDR3 loop spans 18 amino acids. V lost 1 base, J lost 0 bases, and 16 bases lay in between. Per the germline V gene, CDR1 is SSHAT and CDR2 is FNYEAQ (reference sequence). The CDR3 nucleotides are TGTGCCAGCAGCTTAGGGACAGAGGGGCCCAATAGCAATCAGCCCCAGCATTTT. Its translation is CASSLGTEGPNSNQPQHF.

The CDR3 loop is CASSPMGLAGAYEQYF. In DNA, the CDR3 is TGTGCCAGCAGCCCGATGGGACTAGCGGGAGCCTACGAGCAGTACTTC. The rearrangement joins TRBV28 to TRBJ2-5; TRBD2 matches 14 bases. The end of the DNA aligns better with TRBJ2-7, so the J call may be wrong. Germline V gives CDR1 MDHEN, CDR2 SYDVKM. This CDR3 is built from 16 residues.

This chain connects TRBV9 to TRBJ2-1; TRBD2 matches 11 bases. This CDR3 has 17 amino acids. The V segment lost 4 bases and the J segment 1 base; nucleotides outside the gene matches: 7. The V gene's germline CDR1 is SGDLS and CDR2 YYNGEE. The CDR3 loop is CASSHQTSGVSYNEQFF. CDR3 DNA sequence: TGTGCCAGCAGCCATCAGACTAGCGGGGTATCCTACAATGAGCAGTTCTTC. Full variable domain (outside the CDR3, taken from reference TRBV9 and TRBJ2-1): DSGVTQTPKHLITATGQRVTLRCSPRSGDLSVYWYQQSLDQGLQFLIQYYNGEERAKGNILERFSAQQFPDLHSELNLSSLELGDSALYFCASSHQTSGVSYNEQFFGPGTRLTVL.

Only one count was recorded for this clone. The chain links TRBV5-5 to TRBJ2-7; D remains unclear. V was shortened by 1 base and J by 3 bases, with 11 bases between the two germline ends. The CDR3 is 14 residues long. The V gene's germline CDR1 is SGHKS and CDR2 YYEKEE (reference sequence). CDR3 loop: CASSLSQANYEQYF. Written as DNA, the CDR3 is TGTGCCAGCAGCTTGTCTCAGGCGAACTACGAGCAGTACTTC.

The chain combines TRBV29-1 with TRBJ1-5; D not certain. The CDR3 length is 12 residues. V was clipped by 6 bases and J by 5 bases, with 11 bases between them. Germline CDR1 reads SQVTM; CDR2 reads ANQGSEA. For the CDR3, the DNA is TGCAGCGTGAAGGACGGGGATCAGCCCCAGCATTTT. It is translated as CSVKDGDQPQHF.